Detailed here is one TCR beta chain. The data belong to a study of T cell responses to AZD1222 COVID-19 vaccine. Clones were read by immunoSEQ multiplex PCR, and TCRdb kept only the in-frame ones, dropping some. The sample yields roughly 130,000 clones, about 91% seen once. The germline V gene has CDR1 LNHDA and CDR2 SQIVND (reference sequence). The CDR3 consists of 15 residues. Losses at the gene ends were 6 bases for V and 7 bases for J; bases not matched to a gene: 10. The material was peripheral blood, obtained on day 0 of AZD1222 vaccination. This sequence was found in an adult in good health. The J gene is TRBJ2-3, the V gene TRBV19; TRBD1 matches 10 bases. The CDR3 sequence: CASSAGTGDRHTQYF. CDR3 DNA sequence: TGTGCCAGTAGCGCCGGGACAGGGGACCGCCATACGCAGTATTTT. The full variable domain, with the rest looked up from reference TRBV19 and TRBJ2-3, is DGGITQSPKYLFRKEGQNVTLSCEQNLNHDAMYWYRQDPGQGLRLIYYSQIVNDFQKGDIAEGYSVSREKKESFPLTVTSAQKNPTAFYLCASSAGTGDRHTQYFGPGTRLTVL.